The clone carrying this T cell receptor beta chain was detected only once. TCRdb processed the RACE reads anew with MiXCR; each CDR3 protein has one entry. Of tens of thousands of distinct CDR3 sequences in the sample, roughly a tenth are singletons; the top ten hold around 3.6%. The data were obtained in a study of human T cells and chemical hapten exposure. As to time point: patch test 3, about 24 weeks after DPC sensitization. The treatment is: therapeutic diphenylcyclopropenone sensitization with weekly scalp DPC. This CDR3 region has 15 residues. CDR1 is SGHAT, CDR2 FQNNGV, per germline. Trimming cost V 1 base and J 1 base, with 10 bases left between them.

The chain has TRBV11-2 and TRBJ1-1, with D maybe TRBD1 (5 bases). This specimen was whole blood, taken in connection with sensitization to the hapten diphenylcyclopropenone (DPC). This sequence originates from a woman in her 50s with alopecia areata. Some clones in this sample may be carry-over from other donors' samples. In nucleotides, the CDR3 is TGTGCCAGCAGCTTAGCAGGGATGGAGAACACTGAAGCTTTCTTT. Translation: CASSLAGMENTEAFF.